The present entry profiles one TCR beta chain with its context. Compared with germline, one end of the junction differs, possibly owing to a read error. Read coverage stops 3 residues before the CDR3 terminus; the germline J gene supplies the remainder. Profiled with immunoSEQ multiplex PCR; TCRdb holds only in-frame clones, not every one. The table for this sample gives tens of thousands of clones. There are 14 residues in the CDR3. Germline V gene sequence: CDR1 LNHDA, CDR2 SQIVND (reference sequence). This entry is derived from a study of T cells in women clearing cervical HPV infection. This sequence joins TRBV19 and TRBJ1-1, with a weak D call TRBD1 (5 bases). Sequences were obtained from blood buffy coat. The receptor comes from a woman aged 18 to 75 with a cervical HPV16 infection that either progressed to CIN3+ or cleared (not recorded which). CDR3 DNA (partial): TGTGCCAGTAGTGTATCCTACAGGAACGCTGAA. Its protein is CASSVSYRNAE. The CDR3 in its entirety is CASSVSYRNAEAFF.